A single sample gave rise to the 20 T cell receptor beta chains below, sequenced in a study of regulatory T cells in long-lasting Graves disease. Time point given: newly diagnosed GD, antithyroid drugs for less than 3 months. TCR sequences were obtained from RNA taken from PBMCs. HTBI primers from iRepertoire and Arm-PCR of CDR3 regions yielded the TCR beta libraries. A single record per CDR3 protein comes from TCRdb applying MiXCR to the multiplex PCR reads. Altogether some 500,000 distinct CDR3 sequences are present, about 16% being singletons, with the ten largest covering around a quarter. This same sample was also part of a study on T cells in Graves' hyperthyroidism and ophthalmopathy.

The specimen comprised peripheral blood mononuclear cells (PBMCs), sampled at new diagnosis, from a patient treated with antithyroid drugs. The receptors were sampled from a woman aged 35 to 59 with Graves disease.

This clonotype was found once. The CDR3 here is CASSQLRASPLHF. The CDR3 nucleotides are TGTGCCAGCAGCCAACTCAGAGCTTCACCCCTCCACTTT. The chain is built from TRBV3-1 and TRBJ1-6; D gene unclear. Germline CDR1 and CDR2: LGHDT and YNNKEL (reference sequence). V lost 2 bases, J lost 9 bases, and 8 bases lay in between. The CDR3 length is 13 residues.

This clonotype was found many times. The chain combines TRBV11-3 with TRBJ2-7; maybe TRBD2 (6 bases). V lost 5 bases and J 7 bases, leaving 21 bases between the germline ends. The CDR3 consists of 15 residues. In germline, CDR1 is SGHNT, CDR2 YENEEA. CDR3 nucleotides: TGTGCCAGCAGCCCAGGACTAAGAGCCTACGTGGAGCAGTACTTC. Translating it yields CASSPGLRAYVEQYF.

This clonotype was counted ten times or more. The CDR3 DNA reads as TGTGCCAGCAGAGACCGGGACAGGGGGCCTAGCAATCAGCCCCAGCATTTT. This translates into CASRDRDRGPSNQPQHF. This chain links TRBV6-1 with TRBJ1-5, with 12 bases lining up with TRBD1. Germline V gene lookup returns CDR1 MNHNS and CDR2 SASEGT. This CDR3 contains 17 residues. After removal of 6 bases from V and 0 bases from J, the junction contained 6 bases not matched to a gene.

V gene TRBV7-6 combines with J gene TRBJ1-2; D uncertain. Germline CDR1 is SGHVS and CDR2 is FNYEAQ. V lost 4 bases and J 2 bases, leaving 14 bases between the germline ends. The CDR3 spans 15 residues. CDR3 sequence (DNA): TGTGCCAGCAGCTCCCAGACTTATGGAAACTATGGCTACACCTTC. It translates to CASSSQTYGNYGYTF. Based on the CDR3 plus reference TRBV7-6 and TRBJ1-2, the full variable domain is GAGVSQSPRYKVTKRGQDVALRCDPISGHVSLYWYRQALGQGPEFLTYFNYEAQQDKSGLPNDRFSAERPEGSISTLTIQRTEQRDSAMYRCASSSQTYGNYGYTFGSGTRLTVV.

The rearrangement links TRBV15 to TRBJ1-5; D gene ambiguous. Germline V gene data show CDR1 as LNHNV and CDR2 as YYDKDF (reference sequence). The CDR3 length is 12 residues. Deletions cut 0 bases from V and 6 bases from J, with 3 bases between. This CDR3 is CATSRDSQPQHF. CDR3 nucleotides: TGTGCCACCAGCAGAGATAGTCAGCCCCAGCATTTT.

A remark on this clonotype: With a much larger clone just one base away, this may be a read error. The chain couples TRBV12-3 or TRBV12-4 to TRBJ2-7, with D perhaps TRBD1 (6 bases). Trimming pared 7 bases from V and 8 bases from J, leaving 18 bases between. The CDR3 covers 13 residues. As DNA, the CDR3 is TGTGCCAGCACCAAATCTACAGGGAGCAAGCAGTACTTC. It encodes CASTKSTGSKQYF.

This rearrangement joins TRBV28 to TRBJ2-3; D unclear. Germline-derived CDR1 and CDR2 are MDHEN and SYDVKM. CDR3 size: 12 residues. Trimming took 3 bases from V and 5 from J, leaving 6 bases between them. CDR3 sequence (DNA): TGTGCCAGCAGTTTCCGCCTAGATACGCAGTATTTT. Residues: CASSFRLDTQYF.

This sequence joins TRBV11-3 and TRBJ2-1, with D perhaps TRBD1 (5 bases). Trimming removed 0 bases from V and 3 bases from J, with 9 bases in between. CDR3 length: 15 amino acids. Germline values: CDR1 SGHNT, CDR2 YENEEA. CDR3 sequence: CASSLEAGNYNEQFF. Here the CDR3 DNA reads TGTGCCAGCAGCTTAGAGGCAGGGAACTACAATGAGCAGTTCTTC.

The chain carries TRBV15 and TRBJ1-2, with 7 bases that match TRBD1. Germline V gene lookup returns CDR1 LNHNV and CDR2 YYDKDF (reference sequence). With 8 bases clipped from V and 4 bases from J, the junction kept 10 bases outside the gene matches. The CDR3 contains 14 residues. DNA for the CDR3: TGTGCCACCCGGGGCGGGGAGGGGGCCTATGGCTACACCTTC. Its translation: CATRGGEGAYGYTF. The full variable domain, its missing parts supplied by reference TRBV15 and TRBJ1-2, is DAMVIQNPRYQVTQFGKPVTLSCSQTLNHNVMYWYQQKSSQAPKLLFHYYDKDFNNEADTPDNFQSRRPNTSFCFLDIRSPGLGDTAMYLCATRGGEGAYGYTFGSGTRLTVV.

The chain couples TRBV7-3 to TRBJ1-2, with a tentative D call TRBD1 (6 bases). The length of the CDR3 is 14 residues. Germline V CDR1 and CDR2: SGHTA, FQGTGA. Trimming pared 4 bases from V and 6 bases from J, leaving 15 bases between. As DNA, the CDR3 is TGTGCCAGCAGCTCTCGGACAGAATCGGATGGCTACACCTTC. This translates into CASSSRTESDGYTF.

This clonotype was recorded once. A much bigger clone sits one base away, suggesting this may be a read error. A read error is likely, as this CDR3 ends without the conserved phenylalanine or tryptophan. This rearrangement joins TRBV5-1 to TRBJ1-1; 7 positions agree with TRBD1. Per germline, CDR1 SGHRS and CDR2 YFSETQ. V shed 3 bases, J shed 4 bases, and the junction held 6 bases outside the gene matches. The CDR3 runs to 14 residues. The CDR3 is CASSSDRESTEAFS. In DNA, the CDR3 is TGCGCCAGCAGCTCCGACAGGGAGTCCACTGAAGCTTTCTCT.

V and J are TRBV30 and TRBJ1-4; TRBD1 is a possible D gene (5 bases). V was cut by 2 bases and J by 5 bases, with 12 bases left in between. Per the germline V gene, CDR1 is GTSNPN and CDR2 is SVGIG (reference sequence). The CDR3 loop spans 14 amino acids. The DNA for the CDR3 is TGTGCCTGGAGTTCTAGTAGGGGAAATGAAAAACTGTTTTTT. Its protein product is CAWSSSRGNEKLFF.

This clonotype was detected only a few times. This rearrangement joins TRBV10-3 to TRBJ1-2, with D uncertain. V was shortened by 4 bases and J by 4 bases, with 13 bases between the two germline ends. The CDR3 is 14 residues long. Germline V CDR1 and CDR2: ENHRY, SYGVKD. CDR3 bases: TGTGCCATCAGTGGATCCAGCCGATTCTATGGCTACACCTTC. This codes for CAISGSSRFYGYTF.

This clonotype was observed a few times. The rearrangement uses TRBV7-9 and TRBJ1-2; 9 bases are shared with TRBD1. CDR1 SEHNR and CDR2 FQNEAQ come from the germline V gene (reference sequence). This CDR3 is 15 amino acids long. The ends lost 5 bases at V and 7 bases at J; junction bases unmatched: 11. CDR3 loop: CASSILGQGFSGYTF. CDR3 DNA: TGTGCCAGCAGCATCCTAGGACAGGGGTTTTCTGGCTACACCTTC.

This clonotype was counted between two and nine times. The chain links TRBV5-1 to TRBJ2-5; 8 nucleotides match TRBD1. This CDR3 is built from 14 residues. The J segment lost 1 base and the V segment lost 4 bases, leaving 3 bases of the junction unmatched. Germline CDR1 reads SGHRS; CDR2 reads YFSETQ. CDR3 sequence: CASSTGTGQETQYF. The CDR3 nucleotides are TGCGCCAGCAGCACTGGGACAGGCCAAGAGACCCAGTACTTC. Drawing the rest from reference TRBV5-1 and TRBJ2-5, the complete variable domain is KAGVTQTPRYLIKTRGQQVTLSCSPISGHRSVSWYQQTPGQGLQFLFEYFSETQRNKGNFPGRFSGRQFSNSRSEMNVSTLELGDSALYLCASSTGTGQETQYFGPGTRLLVL.

This clonotype was found many times. The CDR3 DNA reads TGCGCCAGCAGCTCGGAAACAGGGCGCAATGAGCAGTTCTTC. It is translated as CASSSETGRNEQFF. The rearrangement links TRBV5-1 to TRBJ2-1, with D perhaps matching TRBD1 (6 bases). Per the germline V gene, CDR1 is SGHRS and CDR2 is YFSETQ. This CDR3 is 14 amino acids long. Trimming stripped 3 bases from V and 6 bases from J, with 13 bases between.

This clonotype has a count of ten or more. The chain has TRBV15 and TRBJ1-5; the match to TRBD1 covers 8 bases. CDR3 size: 13 residues. CDR1 and CDR2 from the germline V gene are LNHNV and YYDKDF (reference sequence). The junction had 4 bases not matched to a gene; V was cut back by 5 bases and J by 7 bases. The CDR3, as DNA: TGTGCCACCAGCCTCGACAGGGGACAGCCCCAGCATTTT. This sequence encodes CATSLDRGQPQHF.

The rearrangement links TRBV15 to TRBJ1-5; 8 nucleotides line up with TRBD1. This CDR3 comprises 14 residues. After removal of 8 bases from V and 6 bases from J, the junction contained 9 bases not matched to a gene. Germline V CDR1 and CDR2: LNHNV, YYDKDF (reference sequence). This chain's CDR3 is CATSPDRGGQPQHF. As DNA, the CDR3 is TGTGCCACCTCTCCAGACAGGGGAGGTCAGCCCCAGCATTTT.

This clonotype showed up just a few times. The chain recombines TRBV20-1 with TRBJ2-3; possibly TRBD1 or TRBD2 for D (7 bases each). The V end lost 6 bases, the J end lost 3 bases, and 22 bases lay between the germline ends. Germline V lookup: CDR1 DFQATT, CDR2 SNEGSKA (reference sequence). The CDR3 is 16 residues long. In DNA form, the CDR3 reads TGCAGTGCCAACACGGCCAGGGGGGGGGGTACAGATACGCAGTATTTT. Amino acid sequence: CSANTARGGGTDTQYF.

This clonotype appeared a few times. V usage is TRBV12-3 or TRBV12-4 and J usage is TRBJ2-1; D could derive from TRBD1 or TRBD2 (5 bases each). The CDR3 runs 15 residues. V dropped 4 bases and J dropped 2 bases, with 12 bases sitting between them. The CDR3 protein is CASSYWGNPYNEQFF. CDR3 DNA: TGTGCCAGCAGTTACTGGGGGAATCCCTACAATGAGCAGTTCTTC.